These 30 T cell receptor beta chains share one sample of origin, sequenced in a study of response to subunit inactivated influenza vaccine. TCRdb ran MiXCR on the RT-PCR reads and lists one entry per CDR3 protein. This table holds over 450,000 distinct CDR3 sequences, 13% found once. Sequencing used PBMCs from blood, obtained more than 35 days after vaccination. These receptors all stem from a man between 50 and 59 years old who received an inactivated influenza vaccine.

The sample holds a few counts of this clonotype. This chain joins TRBV6-2 or TRBV6-3 and TRBJ1-2, with 8 bases fitting TRBD1. Germline V gene sequence: CDR1 MNHEY, CDR2 SVGEGT. The CDR3 runs 14 residues. The V gene end was trimmed by 6 bases and the J gene end by 4 bases; junction bases not matched to a gene: 7. In DNA, the CDR3 is TGTGCCAGCAGCCGCGGACAGGGAGGCTATGGCTACACCTTC. Translating gives CASSRGQGGYGYTF.

This clonotype came up a few times. The J gene is TRBJ2-5, the V gene TRBV24-1; D is uncertain. The CDR3 is 13 residues long. Trimming left V 5 bases short and J 0 bases short, with 6 bases between. Germline CDR1 and CDR2: KGHDR and SFDVKD. The CDR3 reads CATSGTNQETQYF. CDR3 nucleotide sequence: TGTGCCACCAGTGGAACCAACCAAGAGACCCAGTACTTC.

This clonotype was seen more than once but under ten times. The chain recombines TRBV5-1 with TRBJ1-1, with D hard to call. V dropped 0 bases and J dropped 7 bases, with 19 bases sitting between them. Germline CDR1 reads SGHRS; CDR2 reads YFSETQ. The CDR3 runs to 16 residues. This chain's CDR3 is CASSLDPGSARIEAFF. The DNA for the CDR3 is TGCGCCAGCAGCTTGGATCCGGGGTCGGCCCGGATTGAAGCTTTCTTT.

This clonotype has a handful of counts. V gene TRBV5-1 combines with J gene TRBJ2-7, with TRBD2 as a possible D gene (6 bases). This CDR3 has 14 residues. The germline V and J ends were trimmed by 2 bases and 5 bases, with 14 bases remaining between them. CDR1 and CDR2 from the germline V gene are SGHRS and YFSETQ. The CDR3 bases are TGCGCCAGCAGCTTTTCGGGGGTGATCGACGAGCAGTACTTC. Its protein is CASSFSGVIDEQYF.

The J gene is TRBJ1-4, the V gene TRBV6-1, with unresolved D. Trimming left V 8 bases short and J 7 bases short, with 17 bases between. The CDR3 is 14 residues long. The germline gives CDR1 MNHNS, CDR2 SASEGT. As DNA, the CDR3 is TGTGCCAGCTATGAAGTGGGATTAGGTGAAAAACTGTTTTTT. It encodes CASYEVGLGEKLFF.

Only a few counts were recorded for this clonotype. The gene calls are TRBV6-1 and TRBJ2-1, with D perhaps TRBD1 (5 bases). The CDR3 is 13 amino acids. V was trimmed by 6 bases and J by 8 bases, leaving 14 bases between them. Germline V gene data show CDR1 as MNHNS and CDR2 as SASEGT. This CDR3 reads CASRMKDSHEQFF. In DNA form, the CDR3 reads TGTGCCAGCAGGATGAAAGACAGCCATGAGCAGTTCTTC.

The V call is TRBV10-2, the J call TRBJ2-1; the match to TRBD1 covers 8 bases. CDR1 is WSHSY and CDR2 is SAAADI in the germline V gene. The CDR3 contains 12 residues. V shed 5 bases, J shed 12 bases, and the junction held 6 bases outside the gene matches. The CDR3 DNA follows: TGCGCCAGCAGTAATCCCGGGACAGGGCAGTTCTTC. Protein product: CASSNPGTGQFF.

This chain uses TRBV12-3 or TRBV12-4 with TRBJ2-1; 7 bases align to TRBD2. The ends lost 5 bases at V and 5 bases at J; junction bases unmatched: 12. The CDR3 is 16 amino acids. The CDR3 protein is CASSIPVGGVDNEQFF. The CDR3 nucleotides are TGTGCCAGCAGTATCCCGGTGGGAGGGGTGGACAATGAGCAGTTCTTC.

The rearrangement joins TRBV4-2 to TRBJ2-3, with a weak D call TRBD2 (5 bases). There are 14 residues in the CDR3. V dropped 4 bases and J dropped 4 bases, with 12 bases sitting between them. CDR1 is LGHNA and CDR2 is YNFKEQ in the germline V gene. CDR3 residues: CASSPGIGSDTQYF. DNA of the CDR3: TGTGCCAGCAGCCCCGGGATAGGATCAGATACGCAGTATTTT.

The J gene is TRBJ1-4, the V gene TRBV6-1; D is uncertain. Germline values: CDR1 MNHNS, CDR2 SASEGT. V shed 8 bases and J shed 1 base, with 8 bases lying between them. The CDR3 contains 13 residues. The CDR3, as DNA: TGTGCCAGCCAACAGATAACTAATGAAAAACTGTTTTTT. It yields the protein CASQQITNEKLFF.

The chain recombines TRBV27 with TRBJ1-1; D is perhaps TRBD1 (5 bases). V was trimmed by 6 bases and J by 1 base, leaving 24 bases between them. CDR3 length: 18 amino acids. The germline gives CDR1 MNHEY, CDR2 SMNVEV (reference sequence). The CDR3 region is CASSSPGFRGRENTEAFF. DNA of the CDR3: TGTGCCAGCAGCAGTCCAGGGTTTAGGGGCCGCGAGAACACTGAAGCTTTCTTT.

This clonotype was observed many times. The rearrangement links TRBV20-1 to TRBJ2-7; D ambiguous. V lost 1 base, J lost 0 bases, and 4 bases lay in between. The CDR3 spans 12 residues. Germline CDR1 reads DFQATT; CDR2 reads SNEGSKA (reference sequence). The CDR3, as DNA: TGCAGTGCTAGAGGGGACTCCTACGAGCAGTACTTC. It codes for CSARGDSYEQYF.

The gene calls are TRBV7-2 and TRBJ1-1, with no clear D. Looked up from germline, CDR1 is SGHTA and CDR2 is FQGNSA. The CDR3 loop spans 15 amino acids. The V gene lost 0 bases and the J gene lost 1 base, with 9 bases spanning the gap. DNA for the CDR3: TGTGCCAGCAGCTTAGCTGTGACACGGAACACTGAAGCTTTCTTT. Protein sequence: CASSLAVTRNTEAFF.

This clonotype was picked up a small number of times. CDR3 sequence reads: CASGSGGIKNEQFF. The CDR3 coding sequence is TGTGCCAGCGGTTCAGGGGGGATTAAGAATGAGCAGTTCTTC. The rearrangement links TRBV11-1 to TRBJ2-1; D perhaps matches TRBD1 (7 bases). Between the trimmed V and J ends, which lost 8 bases and 7 bases, there was a span of 18 bases. The CDR3 loop spans 14 amino acids. Germline V gene lookup returns CDR1 SGHAT and CDR2 FQDESV (reference sequence).

This clonotype was seen a handful of times. V usage is TRBV4-2 and J usage is TRBJ2-4, with TRBD1 matching 8 bases. The germline V gene encodes CDR1 LGHNA and CDR2 YNFKEQ. The CDR3 is 16 amino acids. Losses at the gene ends were 0 bases for V and 7 bases for J; bases not matched to a gene: 8. The DNA of the CDR3 is TGTGCCAGCAGCCAAGAGGGCAGACAGGGGTTGAACATTCAGTACTTC. Amino acids: CASSQEGRQGLNIQYF.

This rearrangement joins TRBV28 to TRBJ2-7; D is ambiguous. Trimming took 8 bases from V and 1 from J, leaving 6 bases between them. In germline, CDR1 is MDHEN, CDR2 SYDVKM. The CDR3 runs to 11 residues. The CDR3 DNA reads as TGTGCCAGCCAGCGTTCCTACGAGCAGTACTTC. It is translated as CASQRSYEQYF. Variable domain in full (rest from reference TRBV28 and TRBJ2-7): DVKVTQSSRYLVKRTGEKVFLECVQDMDHENMFWYRQDPGLGLRLIYFSYDVKMKEKGDIPEGYSVSREKKERFSLILESASTNQTSMYLCASQRSYEQYFGPGTRLTVT.

The chain employs TRBV11-1 and TRBJ1-1, with TRBD1 matching over 7 bases. The CDR3 has 16 amino acids. The trim removed 5 bases at V and 2 bases at J, leaving 11 bases unmatched. Germline V gives CDR1 SGHAT, CDR2 FQDESV (reference sequence). CDR3 region: CASSRNRGRINTEAFF. The DNA for the CDR3 is TGTGCCAGCAGCCGTAACAGGGGCAGAATTAACACTGAAGCTTTCTTT.

This clonotype turned up a few times. The chain is built from TRBV6-2 or TRBV6-3 and TRBJ2-5; D gene ambiguous. The V gene lost 6 bases and the J gene lost 4 bases, with 12 bases spanning the gap. The CDR3 is 13 residues long. The V gene's germline CDR1 is MNHEY and CDR2 SVGEGT. CDR3 sequence: CASSPPHSETQYF. In DNA, the CDR3 is TGTGCCAGCAGCCCCCCCCACTCAGAGACCCAGTACTTC.

This clonotype showed up just a few times. This chain connects TRBV20-1 to TRBJ2-3, with TRBD2 identical over 11 bases. CDR1 and CDR2 from the germline V gene are DFQATT and SNEGSKA (reference sequence). This CDR3 contains 15 residues. Trimming took 3 bases from V and 5 from J; bases not matched to a gene: 7. CDR3: CSASLLAGGRDTQYF. The CDR3 DNA reads TGCAGTGCTAGTCTCCTAGCGGGAGGTCGAGATACGCAGTATTTT.

This clonotype was counted between two and nine times. The rearrangement uses TRBV12-3 or TRBV12-4 and TRBJ1-2; 7 positions agree with TRBD1. With V trimmed by 6 bases and J by 0 bases, 7 bases remained unmatched. The CDR3 is made up of 15 amino acids. DNA for the CDR3: TGTGCCAGCAGCCTGACAGGGTCAGCTAACTATGGCTACACCTTC. This sequence encodes CASSLTGSANYGYTF.

This clonotype came up a few times. V is TRBV5-4 and J is TRBJ2-2; TRBD2 is a possible D gene (7 bases). Trimming took off 4 bases at V and 1 base at J, with 11 bases between the two ends. The CDR3 sequence is 15 residues long. Germline-derived CDR1 and CDR2 are SGHNT and YYREEE (reference sequence). DNA of the CDR3: TGTGCCAGCAGCGAAGGGGGGGGGAACACCGGGGAGCTGTTTTTT. Translation gives CASSEGGGNTGELFF.

This clonotype occurred many times. V gene TRBV5-1 combines with J gene TRBJ2-1; 8 positions match TRBD2. V was clipped by 4 bases and J by 7 bases; unmatched bases: 4. CDR1 SGHRS and CDR2 YFSETQ come from the germline V gene. This CDR3 is built from 13 residues. CDR3 residues: CASSVTSENEQFF. The CDR3 nucleotides read TGCGCCAGCAGCGTGACTAGCGAGAATGAGCAGTTCTTC.

This clonotype was seen a few times. The chain links TRBV20-1 to TRBJ1-1; D call uncertain. CDR3 size: 15 residues. Per germline, CDR1 DFQATT and CDR2 SNEGSKA (reference sequence). Between the trimmed V and J ends, which lost 6 bases and 2 bases, there was a span of 19 bases. This chain's CDR3 is CSARPSGRVNTEAFF. In DNA, the CDR3 is TGCAGTGCAAGACCTTCGGGGAGGGTAAACACTGAAGCTTTCTTT.

J is TRBJ2-7 and V is TRBV5-1; D is perhaps TRBD1 or TRBD2 (5 bases each). CDR1 is SGHRS, CDR2 YFSETQ, per germline. The V end was cut by 7 bases, the J end by 4 bases, with 18 bases between. The CDR3 runs 14 residues. The CDR3 loop is CASARRWDGYEQYF. The CDR3 DNA is TGCGCCAGCGCTCGCCGGTGGGACGGTTACGAGCAGTACTTC.

Ten or more counts support this clonotype. DNA of the CDR3: TGTGCCAGCAGCGTACTGTCCGGGACAAGCTATGGCTACACCTTC. It codes for CASSVLSGTSYGYTF. The chain couples TRBV5-8 to TRBJ1-2, with a weak D call TRBD1 (6 bases). This CDR3 spans 15 amino acids. Trimming removed 4 bases from V and 4 bases from J, with 17 bases in between. Germline V lookup: CDR1 SGHTS, CDR2 YDEGEE.

The rearrangement joins TRBV5-1 to TRBJ1-1; 7 bases map to TRBD1. Germline V gene sequence: CDR1 SGHRS, CDR2 YFSETQ. The CDR3 consists of 13 residues. Trimming removed 3 bases from V and 8 bases from J; junction bases left unmatched: 7. The CDR3 nucleotides read TGCGCCAGCAGCTACAGGGGCGGTAGAGAAGCTTTCTTT. Its translation is CASSYRGGREAFF.

J is TRBJ2-1 and V is TRBV9; possibly TRBD1 for D (5 bases). Germline V lookup: CDR1 SGDLS, CDR2 YYNGEE. V was trimmed by 4 bases and J by 10 bases, leaving 18 bases between them. This CDR3 spans 14 amino acids. The CDR3 region is CASSPQSGAREQFF. The CDR3 nucleotides are TGTGCCAGCAGCCCCCAAAGTGGGGCTCGGGAGCAGTTCTTC. The whole variable domain, filled in from reference TRBV9 and TRBJ2-1, reads DSGVTQTPKHLITATGQRVTLRCSPRSGDLSVYWYQQSLDQGLQFLIQYYNGEERAKGNILERFSAQQFPDLHSELNLSSLELGDSALYFCASSPQSGAREQFFGPGTRLTVL.

This clonotype was seen at least ten times. This chain joins TRBV20-1 and TRBJ2-7, with a possible D match to TRBD2 (6 bases). The CDR3 sequence is 14 residues long. The germline CDR1 and CDR2 sequences are DFQATT and SNEGSKA (reference sequence). The V end was cut by 4 bases, the J end by 2 bases, with 15 bases between. CDR3 coding DNA: TGCAGTGCTATAGAACCGGGACTGGCCTACGAGCAGTACTTC. It specifies CSAIEPGLAYEQYF.

The gene calls are TRBV7-3 and TRBJ2-1; D remains ambiguous. The length of the CDR3 is 16 residues. Per germline, CDR1 SGHTA and CDR2 FQGTGA. Trimming removed 2 bases from V and 4 bases from J, with 15 bases in between. For the CDR3, the DNA is TGTGCCAGCAGCTTATCTCCCTCCCGAATATACAATGAGCAGTTCTTC. It translates to CASSLSPSRIYNEQFF.

This clonotype has ten or more counts. The chain employs TRBV7-9 and TRBJ2-2; maybe TRBD1 (5 bases). Deletions cut 1 base from V and 5 bases from J, with 8 bases between. Germline V gene lookup returns CDR1 SEHNR and CDR2 FQNEAQ (reference sequence). CDR3 size: 14 residues. As DNA, the CDR3 is TGTGCCAGCAGCTTAGGGACATCTACCGGGGAGCTGTTTTTT. Residues: CASSLGTSTGELFF.